This T cell receptor beta chain was found in a study of blood T cell repertoires in COVID-19. The protocol was immunoSEQ multiplex PCR, while the TCRdb copy is restricted to in-frame clones and leaves out a portion. The sample has about 360,000 clones, 81% seen once; the top ten hold 1.1%. CDR3 length equals 15 residues. With V trimmed by 5 bases and J by 5 bases, 3 bases remained unmatched. Per germline, CDR1 MNHEY and CDR2 SVGAGI. The receptor comes from a human donor with acute or convalescent COVID-19. The donor label of this sample is uncertain. Sequenced material: peripheral blood. The rearrangement joins TRBV6-5 to TRBJ2-3; TRBD2 agrees at 14 bases. CDR3 coding DNA: TGTGCCAGCAGTCAGACTAGCGGGAGGGTAGATACGCAGTATTTT. It encodes CASSQTSGRVDTQYF.